The 24 T cell receptor beta chains below come from one sample, sequenced in a study of human T cells and chemical hapten exposure. TCRdb recomputed calls from the RACE reads with MiXCR, one row per CDR3 protein. The sample consists of 300,000 to 350,000 distinct CDR3 sequences, around 7% of them appearing once. Time point meaning: patch test 1, 2 weeks after DPC sensitization. Described treatment: therapeutic diphenylcyclopropenone sensitization with weekly scalp DPC. This specimen consisted of whole blood, obtained in connection with sensitization to the hapten diphenylcyclopropenone (DPC). These receptor sequences come from a woman between 18 and 30 years old with alopecia areata. Some clones in this sample may be carry-over from other donors' samples.

This clonotype was observed a handful of times. The chain carries TRBV28 and TRBJ2-5, with 10 bases that match TRBD1. Trimming removed 5 bases from V and 4 bases from J; junction bases left unmatched: 10. The CDR3 contains 16 residues. Looked up from germline, CDR1 is MDHEN and CDR2 is SYDVKM. This chain's CDR3 is CASSPLGQGGSETQYF. Written as DNA, the CDR3 is TGTGCCAGCAGTCCCCTCGGACAGGGGGGATCAGAGACCCAGTACTTC.

This clonotype was detected many times. The CDR3 nucleotides are TGTGCCAGCAGTTACCCCACTACTAGCGGGGGGGCCGGGAGTGAGCAGTTCTTC. This codes for CASSYPTTSGGAGSEQFF. The chain couples TRBV6-2 or TRBV6-3 to TRBJ2-1, with 13 bases fitting TRBD2. The V segment lost 2 bases and the J segment 9 bases; nucleotides outside the gene matches: 13. CDR3 length: 18 residues. Germline V gene data show CDR1 as MNHEY and CDR2 as SVGEGT.

This clonotype was counted ten times or more. This chain connects TRBV29-1 to TRBJ2-7; D tentatively fits TRBD1 or TRBD2 (5 bases each). The CDR3 runs 15 residues. Germline CDR1 and CDR2: SQVTM and ANQGSEA. The ends were cut back, 1 base at V and 4 bases at J, with 17 bases in the middle. The CDR3 DNA is TGCAGCGTTGAAGGTCGGGACGCCCGGAGGTACGAGCAGTACTTC. Amino acids: CSVEGRDARRYEQYF.

This clonotype was detected a few times. V and J are TRBV28 and TRBJ2-3; D gene ambiguous. Germline CDR1 MDHEN, CDR2 SYDVKM. V was pared by 3 bases and J by 5 bases, with 6 bases between. The CDR3 contains 12 residues. The CDR3 DNA follows: TGTGCCAGCAGTTTGAAAAAAGATACGCAGTATTTT. Translation gives CASSLKKDTQYF.

The rearrangement joins TRBV3-1 to TRBJ1-1; possible D gene TRBD1, 6 bases. The germline V gene has CDR1 LGHDT and CDR2 YNNKEL (reference sequence). This CDR3 is 13 amino acids long. V was shortened by 4 bases and J by 5 bases, with 11 bases between the two germline ends. CDR3 in amino acids: CASSRLQGTEAFF. The CDR3 region has the DNA TGTGCCAGCAGCCGCCTACAGGGAACTGAAGCTTTCTTT. Full variable domain (remainder filled in from reference TRBV3-1 and TRBJ1-1): DTAVSQTPKYLVTQMGNDKSIKCEQNLGHDTMYWYKQDSKKFLKIMFSYNNKELIINETVPNRFSPKSPDKAHLNLHINSLELGDSAVYFCASSRLQGTEAFFGQGTRLTVV.

This clonotype was observed a handful of times. The chain couples TRBV29-1 to TRBJ1-2; D perhaps matches TRBD1 (6 bases). This CDR3 region has 18 residues. Between the trimmed V and J ends, which lost 3 bases and 2 bases, there was a span of 25 bases. Germline V CDR1 and CDR2: SQVTM, ANQGSEA. The CDR3 region has the DNA TGCAGCGTTGACTCGTTCGGGGACATGCCTTTTGGAAACTATGGCTACACCTTC. This sequence encodes CSVDSFGDMPFGNYGYTF.

This clonotype was picked up many times. V is TRBV12-3 or TRBV12-4 and J is TRBJ2-4; 10 bases align to TRBD1. The trim removed 3 bases at V and 9 bases at J, leaving 8 bases unmatched. The CDR3 contains 15 residues. The CDR3 region has the DNA TGTGCCAGCAGTTTCTTCGCGGGACAGGGGATCATTCAGTACTTC. Its protein is CASSFFAGQGIIQYF.

The rearrangement links TRBV24-1 to TRBJ2-5; 8 bases align to TRBD1. Trimming took 1 base from V and 5 from J; bases not matched to a gene: 5. The CDR3 is made up of 15 amino acids. Germline V gene data show CDR1 as KGHDR and CDR2 as SFDVKD. The CDR3 DNA sequence: TGTGCCACCAGTGATTTCGGACAGGGTCTGGAGACCCAGTACTTC. It translates to CATSDFGQGLETQYF.

This clonotype was detected many times. The rearrangement joins TRBV4-1 to TRBJ1-4; no definite D call. V gave up 0 bases and J gave up 8 bases, with 7 bases separating them. CDR1 MGHRA and CDR2 YSYEKL come from the germline V gene. CDR3 length: 13 residues. CDR3 bases: TGCGCCAGCAGCCAAGATAGCCGAGAAAAACTGTTTTTT. Its translation is CASSQDSREKLFF.

Remarks on this clonotype: Sequence at one end of the junction differs from germline and may be a read error. The chain is built from TRBV6-5 and TRBJ2-7; 9 bases match TRBD2. Per germline, CDR1 MNHEY and CDR2 SVGAGI. CDR3 length: 15 residues. CDR3 region: CVSSSSAGGGYEQYF. The CDR3 DNA reads as TGTGTCAGCAGTTCCTCAGCGGGGGGCGGTTACGAGCAGTACTTC.

The sample holds a few counts of this clonotype. This sequence joins TRBV13 and TRBJ1-6; D is unresolved. Trimming took 4 bases from V and 10 from J, leaving 8 bases between them. Germline V gives CDR1 PRHDT, CDR2 FYEKMQ (reference sequence). This CDR3 is built from 12 residues. The CDR3 reads CASSSHPSPLHF. In DNA, the CDR3 is TGTGCCAGCAGCTCCCATCCGTCACCCCTCCACTTT.

This clonotype was recorded at least ten times. The chain combines TRBV29-1 with TRBJ2-1; D is unclear. V lost 6 bases and J 12 bases, leaving 15 bases between the germline ends. The CDR3 loop spans 11 amino acids. Germline CDR1 is SQVTM and CDR2 is ANQGSEA. The CDR3 region has the DNA TGCAGCGTCACCAAGATATCGGGGCAGTTCTTC. Protein: CSVTKISGQFF.

The genes are TRBV6-5 and TRBJ1-4; 7 bases match TRBD1. J lost 5 bases, V lost 6 bases, and 6 bases had no gene match. The CDR3 has 14 amino acids. Germline V gives CDR1 MNHEY, CDR2 SVGAGI. The CDR3 region has the DNA TGTGCCAGCAGCAGGGGACAGATGAATGAAAAACTGTTTTTT. Translation: CASSRGQMNEKLFF.

The count of this clonotype is one. Being one base from a much bigger clone, this may be a read error. This chain uses TRBV5-1 with TRBJ1-2; maybe TRBD1 (5 bases). The CDR3 totals 13 residues. Germline lookup yields CDR1 SGHRS and CDR2 YFSETQ. CDR3: CANSFGRDYGYTF. As DNA, the CDR3 is TGCGCCAACAGCTTTGGCAGGGACTATGGCTACACCTTC.

This clonotype was seen a handful of times. This chain joins TRBV20-1 and TRBJ1-2; D uncertain. The germline V gene encodes CDR1 DFQATT and CDR2 SNEGSKA (reference sequence). The V and J ends lost 1 base and 5 bases respectively, with 5 bases between them. CDR3 size: 11 residues. This CDR3 is CSARVWYGYTF. The CDR3 coding sequence is TGCAGTGCTAGAGTTTGGTATGGCTACACCTTC.

This clonotype was counted between two and nine times. The genes are TRBV6-5 and TRBJ2-5, with a weak D call TRBD1 (5 bases). CDR3 length: 16 amino acids. Germline V gene lookup returns CDR1 MNHEY and CDR2 SVGAGI. Trimming cost V 0 bases and J 1 base, with 12 bases left between them. CDR3 sequence reads: CASSYSPTALQETQYF. The CDR3 nucleotides read TGTGCCAGCAGTTACTCACCGACAGCCCTCCAAGAGACCCAGTACTTC.

The chain employs TRBV7-8 and TRBJ2-2, with 7 positions matching TRBD2. Germline CDR1 is SGHVS and CDR2 is FQNEAQ. The CDR3 length is 15 residues. J lost 6 bases, V lost 5 bases, and 9 bases had no gene match. Here the CDR3 DNA reads TGTGCCAGCAGCCCACGGACTAGTAAGTCCGGGGAGCTGTTTTTT. This translates into CASSPRTSKSGELFF.

At least ten counts were recorded for this clonotype. In nucleotides, the CDR3 is TGTGCCAGCAGGAGACAGGAGAACACTGAAGCTTTCTTT. Its translation is CASRRQENTEAFF. The gene calls are TRBV12-3 or TRBV12-4 and TRBJ1-1; possible D gene TRBD1, 6 bases. With 6 bases removed from V and 1 base from J, the gap between germline ends came to 9 bases. The CDR3 has 13 residues.

In its sample, this clonotype was seen many times. The genes are TRBV7-9 and TRBJ2-2, with a weak D call TRBD2 (6 bases). In germline, CDR1 is SEHNR, CDR2 FQNEAQ (reference sequence). Trimming removed 5 bases at V and 3 bases at J, with 13 bases between. The CDR3 length is 15 residues. The CDR3 nucleotides read TGTGCCAGCAGCCCCCCGGGAGTGGACACCGGGGAGCTGTTTTTT. Amino acids: CASSPPGVDTGELFF.

In its sample, this clonotype was seen a few times. This chain connects TRBV7-8 to TRBJ2-2; 8 bases are a match to TRBD1. Germline values: CDR1 SGHVS, CDR2 FQNEAQ. V shed 4 bases and J 10 bases; nucleotides not matched to a gene: 11. The CDR3 contains 15 residues. Here the CDR3 DNA reads TGTGCCAGCAGCTCCAGCGACAGGGGAGCCGTGGAGCTGTTTTTT. Protein: CASSSSDRGAVELFF. Variable domain in full (rest from reference TRBV7-8 and TRBJ2-2): GAGVSQSPRYKVAKRGQDVALRCDPISGHVSLFWYQQALGQGPEFLTYFQNEAQLDKSGLPSDRFFAERPEGSVSTLKIQRTQQEDSAVYLCASSSSDRGAVELFFGEGSRLTVL.

V is TRBV11-1 and J is TRBJ2-3; D gene uncertain. There are 13 residues in the CDR3. Trimming stripped 5 bases from V and 4 bases from J, with 10 bases between. Germline V lookup: CDR1 SGHAT, CDR2 FQDESV (reference sequence). The CDR3 region is CASSLSPPDTQYF. In DNA form, the CDR3 reads TGTGCCAGCAGCCTTTCTCCTCCAGATACGCAGTATTTT.

This clonotype appeared many times. The V and J genes are TRBV6-2 or TRBV6-3 and TRBJ1-5; 10 nucleotides agree with TRBD1. V lost 6 bases, J lost 11 bases, and 13 bases stayed unmatched. The CDR3 has 15 residues. Germline values: CDR1 MNHEY, CDR2 SVGEGT. In DNA, the CDR3 is TGTGCCAGCAGCAGGACAGGGGGAAGGAAAATCACCCAGCATTTT. Its translation: CASSRTGGRKITQHF.

This clonotype occurred many times. The rearrangement links TRBV6-2 or TRBV6-3 to TRBJ1-2; D not resolved. Per germline, CDR1 MNHEY and CDR2 SVGEGT. The CDR3 has 12 residues. The germline V and J ends were trimmed by 6 bases and 4 bases, with 9 bases remaining between them. The CDR3, as DNA: TGTGCCAGCAGCCAGCGGTCCTATGGCTACACCTTC. It yields the protein CASSQRSYGYTF.

At least ten counts were recorded for this clonotype. J is TRBJ2-2 and V is TRBV4-3, with D maybe TRBD1 (5 bases). Per germline, CDR1 LGHNA and CDR2 YSLEER. This CDR3 comprises 15 residues. The V gene lost 4 bases and the J gene lost 4 bases, with 13 bases spanning the gap. Written as DNA, the CDR3 is TGCGCCAGCAGCCGATTGACAGAAACCACCGGGGAGCTGTTTTTT. Translated: CASSRLTETTGELFF.